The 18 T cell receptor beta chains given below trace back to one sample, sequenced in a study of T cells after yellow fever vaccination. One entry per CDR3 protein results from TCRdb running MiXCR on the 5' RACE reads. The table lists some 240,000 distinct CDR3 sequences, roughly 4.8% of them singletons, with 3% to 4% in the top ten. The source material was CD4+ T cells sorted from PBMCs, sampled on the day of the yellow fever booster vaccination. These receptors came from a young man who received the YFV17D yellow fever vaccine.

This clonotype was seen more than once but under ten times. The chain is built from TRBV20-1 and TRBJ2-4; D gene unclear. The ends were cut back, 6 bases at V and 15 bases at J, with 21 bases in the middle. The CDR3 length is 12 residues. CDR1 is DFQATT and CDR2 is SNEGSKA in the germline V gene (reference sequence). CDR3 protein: CSANYGPPTPYF. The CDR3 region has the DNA TGCAGTGCGAACTATGGACCCCCCACGCCGTACTTC.

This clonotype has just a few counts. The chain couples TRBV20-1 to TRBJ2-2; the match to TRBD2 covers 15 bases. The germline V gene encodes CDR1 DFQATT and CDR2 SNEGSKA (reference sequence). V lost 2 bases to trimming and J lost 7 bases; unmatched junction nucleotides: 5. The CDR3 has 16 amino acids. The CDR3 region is CSARTGLAGGRGELFF. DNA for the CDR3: TGCAGTGCTAGAACGGGACTAGCGGGGGGACGCGGGGAGCTGTTTTTT.

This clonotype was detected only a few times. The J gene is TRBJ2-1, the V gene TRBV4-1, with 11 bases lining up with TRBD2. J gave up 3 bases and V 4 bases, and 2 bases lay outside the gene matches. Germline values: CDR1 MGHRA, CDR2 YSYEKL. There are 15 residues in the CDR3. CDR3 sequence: CASSRLAGFYNEQFF. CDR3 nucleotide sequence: TGCGCCAGCAGCCGACTAGCGGGGTTCTACAATGAGCAGTTCTTC.

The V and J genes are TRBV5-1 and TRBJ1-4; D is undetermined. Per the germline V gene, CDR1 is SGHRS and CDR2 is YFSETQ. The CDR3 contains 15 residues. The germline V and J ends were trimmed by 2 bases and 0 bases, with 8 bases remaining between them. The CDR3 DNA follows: TGCGCCAGCAGCTTAACCAAATCAACTAATGAAAAACTGTTTTTT. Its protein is CASSLTKSTNEKLFF.

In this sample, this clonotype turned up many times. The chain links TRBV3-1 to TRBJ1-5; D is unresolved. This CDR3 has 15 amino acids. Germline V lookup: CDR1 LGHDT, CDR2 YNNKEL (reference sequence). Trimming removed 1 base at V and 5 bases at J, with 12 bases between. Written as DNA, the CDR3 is TGTGCCAGCAGCCAAGGGTCCTCGCCTCATCAGCCCCAGCATTTT. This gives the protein CASSQGSSPHQPQHF.

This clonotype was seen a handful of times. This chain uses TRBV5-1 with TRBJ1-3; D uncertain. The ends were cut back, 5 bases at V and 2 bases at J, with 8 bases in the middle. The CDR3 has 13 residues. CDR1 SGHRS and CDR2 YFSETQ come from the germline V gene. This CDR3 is CASRKEAGNTIYF. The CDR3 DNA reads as TGCGCCAGCAGAAAGGAGGCTGGAAACACCATATATTTT. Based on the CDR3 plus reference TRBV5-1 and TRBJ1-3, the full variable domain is KAGVTQTPRYLIKTRGQQVTLSCSPISGHRSVSWYQQTPGQGLQFLFEYFSETQRNKGNFPGRFSGRQFSNSRSEMNVSTLELGDSALYLCASRKEAGNTIYFGEGSWLTVV.

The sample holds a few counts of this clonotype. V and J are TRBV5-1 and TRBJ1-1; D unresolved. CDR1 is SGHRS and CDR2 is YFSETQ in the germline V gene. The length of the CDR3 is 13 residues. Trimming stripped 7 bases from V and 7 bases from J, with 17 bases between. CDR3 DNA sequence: TGCGCCAGCGGGCGCAGCTCCGGATTTGAAGCTTTCTTT. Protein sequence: CASGRSSGFEAFF.

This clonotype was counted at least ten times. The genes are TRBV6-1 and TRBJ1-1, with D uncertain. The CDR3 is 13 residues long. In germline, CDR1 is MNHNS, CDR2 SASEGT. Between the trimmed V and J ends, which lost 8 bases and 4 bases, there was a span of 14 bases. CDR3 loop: CASGSARSTEAFF. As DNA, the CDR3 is TGTGCCAGCGGCTCGGCACGGAGCACTGAAGCTTTCTTT.

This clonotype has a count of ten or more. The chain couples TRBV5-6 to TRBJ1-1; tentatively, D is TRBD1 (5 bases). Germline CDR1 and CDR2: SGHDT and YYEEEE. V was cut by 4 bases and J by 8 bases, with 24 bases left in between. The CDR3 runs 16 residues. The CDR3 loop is CASSPWPAGQTFEAFF. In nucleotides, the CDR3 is TGTGCCAGCAGCCCTTGGCCGGCAGGGCAGACTTTCGAAGCTTTCTTT.

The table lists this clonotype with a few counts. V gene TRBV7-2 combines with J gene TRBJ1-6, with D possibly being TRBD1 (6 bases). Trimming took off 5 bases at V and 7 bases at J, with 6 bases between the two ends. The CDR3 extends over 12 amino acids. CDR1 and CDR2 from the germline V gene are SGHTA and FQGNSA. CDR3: CASSGTNSPLHF. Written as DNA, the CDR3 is TGTGCCAGCAGCGGGACAAATTCACCCCTCCACTTT.

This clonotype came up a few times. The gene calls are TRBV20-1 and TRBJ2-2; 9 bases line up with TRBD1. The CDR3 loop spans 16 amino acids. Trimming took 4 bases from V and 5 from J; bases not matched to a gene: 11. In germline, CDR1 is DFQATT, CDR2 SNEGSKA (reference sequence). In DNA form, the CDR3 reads TGCAGTGCTAAAGATCCGGGACAGGGAAATACCGGGGAGCTGTTTTTT. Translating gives CSAKDPGQGNTGELFF.

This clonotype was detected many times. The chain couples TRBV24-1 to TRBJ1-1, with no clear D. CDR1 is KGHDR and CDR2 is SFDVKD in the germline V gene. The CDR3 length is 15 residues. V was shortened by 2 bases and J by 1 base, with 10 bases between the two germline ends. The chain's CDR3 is CATSDSGRTNTEAFF. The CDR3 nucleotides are TGTGCCACCAGTGATTCCGGACGTACGAACACTGAAGCTTTCTTT.

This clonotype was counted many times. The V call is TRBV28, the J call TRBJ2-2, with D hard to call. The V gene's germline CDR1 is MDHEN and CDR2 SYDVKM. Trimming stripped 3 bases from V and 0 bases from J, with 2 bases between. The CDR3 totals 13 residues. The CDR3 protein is CASSFPNTGELFF. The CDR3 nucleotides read TGTGCCAGCAGTTTCCCGAACACCGGGGAGCTGTTTTTT.

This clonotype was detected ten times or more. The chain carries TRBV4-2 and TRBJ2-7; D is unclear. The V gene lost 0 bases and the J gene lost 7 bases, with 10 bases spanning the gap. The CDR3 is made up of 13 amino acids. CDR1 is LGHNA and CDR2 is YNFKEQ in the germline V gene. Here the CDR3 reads CASSQEVTREQYF. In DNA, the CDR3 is TGTGCCAGCAGCCAAGAGGTGACGCGGGAGCAGTACTTC.

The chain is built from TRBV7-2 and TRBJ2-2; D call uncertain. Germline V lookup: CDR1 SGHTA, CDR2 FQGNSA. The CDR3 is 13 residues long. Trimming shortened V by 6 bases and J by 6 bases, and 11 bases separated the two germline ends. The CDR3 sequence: CASRKRPAGELFF. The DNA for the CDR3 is TGTGCCAGCAGGAAAAGGCCCGCCGGGGAGCTGTTTTTT.

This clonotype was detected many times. The CDR3 DNA reads TGTGCCAGCAGCTTAGATCACACGAACTATGGCTACACCTTC. It is translated as CASSLDHTNYGYTF. The chain links TRBV11-2 to TRBJ1-2, with D uncertain. CDR1 and CDR2 (germline): SGHAT, FQNNGV. This CDR3 is built from 14 residues. V gave up 0 bases and J gave up 2 bases, with 7 bases separating them.

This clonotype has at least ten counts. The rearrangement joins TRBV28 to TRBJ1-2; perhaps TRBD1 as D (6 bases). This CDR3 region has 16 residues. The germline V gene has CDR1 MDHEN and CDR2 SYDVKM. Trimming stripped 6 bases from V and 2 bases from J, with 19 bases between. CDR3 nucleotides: TGTGCCAGCAGGGGGGGTCCGGGACACTCAAACTATGGCTACACCTTC. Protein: CASRGGPGHSNYGYTF.

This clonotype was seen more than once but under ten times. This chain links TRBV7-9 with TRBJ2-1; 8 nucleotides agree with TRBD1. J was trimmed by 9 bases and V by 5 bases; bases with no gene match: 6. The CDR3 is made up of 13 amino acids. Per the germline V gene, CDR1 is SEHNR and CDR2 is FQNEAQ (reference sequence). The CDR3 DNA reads TGTGCCAGCAGCGTGGACAGGGTAGCTGAGCAGTTCTTC. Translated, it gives CASSVDRVAEQFF.